This is a list of T cell receptor beta chains from one sample in a study of post-analysis software for immune sequencing data. TCRdb processed the PCR reads anew with MiXCR; each CDR3 protein has one entry. This sample has 750,000 to 950,000 distinct CDR3 sequences, with about 53% found just once. Material for sequencing was blood. Every receptor here comes from a girl aged 10-17 years with multiple sclerosis. CDR3s include the opening cysteine and the closing phenylalanine or tryptophan. Each record gives: CDR3 DNA, CDR3 protein, J gene, clone size, D gene, V gene. The D gene is left open where the match is weak. The size field is filled for only some rows; it gives once, few, many or a size class.

DNA: TGTGCCAGCAGCTTAGGATCAGGGGGACGGGACTACACCTTC
CDR3: CASSLGSGGRDYTF
J: TRBJ1-2
size: .
D: TRBD1
V: TRBV11-2

DNA: TGTGCCAGCAGAACGGGACAGGGGGCGACTGAAGCTTTCTTT
CDR3: CASRTGQGATEAFF
J: TRBJ1-1
size: few
D: TRBD1
V: TRBV6-5

DNA: TGTGCCAGCAGTTTAGAGTCCGGGCGGTCGGGGACTGAAGCTTTCTTT
CDR3: CASSLESGRSGTEAFF
J: TRBJ1-1
size: few
D: .
V: TRBV12-3/TRBV12-4

DNA: TGTGCCAGCAGTTCGGACCACACTGAAGCTTTCTTT
CDR3: CASSSDHTEAFF
J: TRBJ1-1
size: .
D: .
V: TRBV12-3/TRBV12-4

DNA: TGTGCCAGCAGCCCTCGGTGGGAGGCCACCTACGAGCAGTACTTC
CDR3: CASSPRWEATYEQYF
J: TRBJ2-7
size: .
D: .
V: TRBV5-6

DNA: TGCGCCAGCAGCTTGGAGGGCGGTACGGCTAATGAAAAACTGTTTTTT
CDR3: CASSLEGGTANEKLFF
J: TRBJ1-4
size: .
D: .
V: TRBV5-1

DNA: TGTGCCATCAGTAAAGACAGGGGAGCTAACTATGGCTACACCTTC
CDR3: CAISKDRGANYGYTF
J: TRBJ1-2
size: .
D: TRBD1
V: TRBV10-3

DNA: TGTGCCAGCAGCCTGGAGACCCGCGATACGCAGTATTTT
CDR3: CASSLETRDTQYF
J: TRBJ2-3
size: .
D: .
V: TRBV5-5

DNA: TGTGCCAGCAGCCAAGAAAGGCTAGCGGGAGGGCCCGGCACAGATACGCAGTATTTT
CDR3: CASSQERLAGGPGTDTQYF
J: TRBJ2-3
size: few
D: TRBD2
V: TRBV3-1

DNA: TGTGCCAGCAGTACAATAGCGGGAGGGATAGATACGCAGTATTTT
CDR3: CASSTIAGGIDTQYF
J: TRBJ2-3
size: .
D: TRBD2
V: TRBV6-6

DNA: TGCGCCAGCGCGATGGGTCTCAACTATGGCTACACCTTC
CDR3: CASAMGLNYGYTF
J: TRBJ1-2
size: .
D: .
V: TRBV5-1

DNA: TGTGCCAGCAGAACGCAGGGAGGGAGGAATTCACCCCTCCACTTT
CDR3: CASRTQGGRNSPLHF
J: TRBJ1-6
size: few
D: .
V: TRBV6-5

DNA: TGTGCCAGCAGTAAGCTAGCGGGGGGGCCCAATGAGCAGTACTTC
CDR3: CASSKLAGGPNEQYF
J: TRBJ2-5
size: .
D: TRBD2
V: TRBV6-5

DNA: TGTGCCAGCAGTGAATCCAGCACCGGGGAGCTGTTTTTT
CDR3: CASSESSTGELFF
J: TRBJ2-2
size: .
D: .
V: TRBV25-1

DNA: TGTGCCAGCAGACCTGGAGAAGAGACCCAGTACTTC
CDR3: CASRPGEETQYF
J: TRBJ2-5
size: few
D: .
V: TRBV6-6

DNA: TGCAGCGTCCGGGCAGGACGGTACTCCTACGAGCAGTACTTC
CDR3: CSVRAGRYSYEQYF
J: TRBJ2-7
size: .
D: .
V: TRBV29-1

DNA: TGCAGTGCTAGAGCGTTCGGTGAGACCCAGTACTTC
CDR3: CSARAFGETQYF
J: TRBJ2-5
size: .
D: .
V: TRBV20-1

DNA: TGTGCCAGCAGTTACGGGTCAGGGATTGAAGGCACAGATACGCAGTATTTT
CDR3: CASSYGSGIEGTDTQYF
J: TRBJ2-3
size: once
D: .
V: TRBV6-5

DNA: TGTGCCAGCAGTAACTTCTCCCCGGGACGGCTTAATCAGCCCCAGCATTTT
CDR3: CASSNFSPGRLNQPQHF
J: TRBJ1-5
size: once
D: .
V: TRBV12-3/TRBV12-4

DNA: TGTGCCAGCAGCTCACCCTCTAGCGCCTCCTACGAGCAGTACTTC
CDR3: CASSSPSSASYEQYF
J: TRBJ2-7
size: few
D: .
V: TRBV7-9

DNA: TGTGCCAGCAGTTTCTCCGACGGGACCTACGAGCAGTACTTC
CDR3: CASSFSDGTYEQYF
J: TRBJ2-7
size: .
D: .
V: TRBV12-3/TRBV12-4

DNA: TGCAGTGCTAGAGGGGGGCTCTCGAACAATGAGCAGTTCTTC
CDR3: CSARGGLSNNEQFF
J: TRBJ2-1
size: .
D: .
V: TRBV20-1

DNA: TGTGCCAGCAGCCAAGGGGTTTGCGCGGGTGCTACAGATACGCAGTATTTT
CDR3: CASSQGVCAGATDTQYF
J: TRBJ2-3
size: .
D: .
V: TRBV3-1

DNA: TGTGCCAGCGCCCCGGGACTAGCTACAGATACGCAGTATTTT
CDR3: CASAPGLATDTQYF
J: TRBJ2-3
size: .
D: TRBD2
V: TRBV18

DNA: TGCGCCAGCAGCCAAGATCTGGCAGGGCTGGGGAAAAACATTCAGTACTTC
CDR3: CASSQDLAGLGKNIQYF
J: TRBJ2-4
size: few
D: .
V: TRBV4-1

DNA: TGCAGTGCTACGTTTGGGGGCCCGAGGAGTGAGCAGTTCTTC
CDR3: CSATFGGPRSEQFF
J: TRBJ2-1
size: .
D: .
V: TRBV20-1

DNA: TGTGCCACCAGCAGAGAAGGGGGGAGGAAGCAGTTCTTC
CDR3: CATSREGGRKQFF
J: TRBJ2-1
size: few
D: .
V: TRBV15

DNA: TGTGCCAGCAGTTACGAGCGGGAGGCCTCCTACGAGCAGTACTTC
CDR3: CASSYEREASYEQYF
J: TRBJ2-7
size: .
D: TRBD2
V: TRBV6-6

DNA: TGTGCCAGCAGCTTCCTGGGGCCCTCCTACAATGAGCAGTTCTTC
CDR3: CASSFLGPSYNEQFF
J: TRBJ2-1
size: few
D: .
V: TRBV7-9

DNA: TGTGCCAGCAGAGAGACTCTAGTGAATGAGCAGTTCTTC
CDR3: CASRETLVNEQFF
J: TRBJ2-1
size: .
D: .
V: TRBV27

DNA: TGTGCCAGCAGGAAGGGACTAGCGGGTCTCGATACGCAGTATTTT
CDR3: CASRKGLAGLDTQYF
J: TRBJ2-3
size: few
D: TRBD2
V: TRBV12-3/TRBV12-4

DNA: TGTGCCACACAATCCCGGGACAGGGTGGACGAGCAGTACTTC
CDR3: CATQSRDRVDEQYF
J: TRBJ2-7
size: once
D: TRBD1
V: TRBV10-3

DNA: TGCGCCAGCAGCCACGGGACTAGCGGTGAACATACGAGACCTAGCACAGATACGCAGTATTTT
CDR3: CASSHGTSGEHTRPSTDTQYF
J: TRBJ2-3
size: .
D: TRBD2
V: TRBV4-1

DNA: TGTGCCAGCAGCTTTTTAGCGGGAGGCCCCAGGGGTGAGCAGTTCTTC
CDR3: CASSFLAGGPRGEQFF
J: TRBJ2-1
size: .
D: TRBD2
V: TRBV5-6

DNA: TGCAGCGTGGACGGGACAGCAGAGACCCAGTACTTC
CDR3: CSVDGTAETQYF
J: TRBJ2-5
size: .
D: TRBD1
V: TRBV29-1

DNA: TGTGCCAGCAGTTACTCTTCCGGCGGAGAAGGAGAGACCCAGTACTTC
CDR3: CASSYSSGGEGETQYF
J: TRBJ2-5
size: .
D: .
V: TRBV6-5

DNA: TGTGCCAGCAGTTTAACAGTTCGCTCTCCTGACGAGCAGTACTTC
CDR3: CASSLTVRSPDEQYF
J: TRBJ2-7
size: .
D: .
V: TRBV12-3/TRBV12-4

DNA: TGTGCCAGCAGCTCTGGACTACAGAGACCGAACACTGAAGCTTTCTTT
CDR3: CASSSGLQRPNTEAFF
J: TRBJ1-1
size: .
D: .
V: TRBV7-9

DNA: TGCAGCACCTACGGGGGCCGGGACCAAGAGACCCAGTACTTC
CDR3: CSTYGGRDQETQYF
J: TRBJ2-5
size: .
D: .
V: TRBV29-1

DNA: TGTGCCAGCCTGACAAGTCATCGGGAGACCCAGTACTTC
CDR3: CASLTSHRETQYF
J: TRBJ2-5
size: .
D: .
V: TRBV5-6

DNA: TGTGCCAGCAGCTCCGCGGTTGGGGCCGGGGGCAATGAGCAGTTCTTC
CDR3: CASSSAVGAGGNEQFF
J: TRBJ2-1
size: once
D: .
V: TRBV7-9

DNA: TGTGCCAGCAGTTACCCCTTGATTGGTCAGGCAGCTGGGGCCAACGTCCTGACTTTC
CDR3: CASSYPLIGQAAGANVLTF
J: TRBJ2-6
size: .
D: .
V: TRBV6-5